Below are 2 T cell receptor beta chains sequenced from a single sample in a study of T-cell memory formation after mild COVID-19. TCRdb re-analysed the 5' RACE reads in MiXCR, keeping a single row per CDR3 protein. The sample contains tens of thousands of distinct CDR3 sequences, about 7.3% of which appear only once. The source material was PBMCs or a T cell subset sorted from them (not recorded which). All receptors derive from a man aged 18 to 29 who had mild COVID-19 (a few samples of this study predate the infection). Cell type and time point are not known.

This clonotype was counted only a few times. The chain employs TRBV7-2 and TRBJ1-1, with a possible D match to TRBD1 (6 bases). Trimming removed 5 bases from V and 1 base from J, with 20 bases in between. The CDR3 runs to 17 residues. Germline CDR1 is SGHTA and CDR2 is FQGNSA. The CDR3 region is CASSAMLDSLSNTEAFF. CDR3 bases: TGTGCCAGCAGCGCTATGCTGGACAGTCTATCGAACACTGAAGCTTTCTTT.

The chain has TRBV28 and TRBJ1-5; D remains ambiguous. Germline assignment: CDR1 MDHEN and CDR2 SYDVKM. The germline V and J ends were trimmed by 5 bases and 3 bases, with 14 bases remaining between them. The CDR3 spans 15 residues. The CDR3 loop is CASSPPPTNNQPQHF. The CDR3 nucleotides read TGTGCCAGCAGTCCACCCCCGACCAACAATCAGCCCCAGCATTTT.